These T cell receptor beta chains were read from a single sample in a study of shared clonotypes between healthy human individuals. Sequenced by immunoSEQ multiplex PCR; TCRdb stores in-frame clones only, minus some. The repertoire holds about 2.1 million clones, 80% to 95% seen once, with 1.5% to 2% in the top ten. The sample comprised naive CD8+ T cells from PBMCs. These receptors all stem from a man aged 18 to 35 in good health. Some clones in this sample may be carry-over from other donors' samples. Each CDR3 is given with its conserved first and last residue. Each record gives: clone size, D gene, CDR3 length, J gene, V gene, CDR3 DNA, CDR3 protein. The D gene is left open where the match is weak. Only some rows state a clone size, as once, few, many or a class for expanded clones.

clone_size: -; d_call: -; cdr3_length: 11; j_call: TRBJ2-2; v_call: TRBV5-1; cdr3_nt: TGCGCCAGCAGCTTTAGCGGGGAGCTGTTTTTT; cdr3_aa: CASSFSGELFF
clone_size: -; d_call: -; cdr3_length: 13; j_call: TRBJ1-1; v_call: TRBV19; cdr3_nt: TGTGCCAGTAGAACACCGATGGACACTGAAGCTTTCTTT; cdr3_aa: CASRTPMDTEAFF
clone_size: -; d_call: -; cdr3_length: 16; j_call: TRBJ2-2; v_call: TRBV4-3; cdr3_nt: TGCGCCAGCAGCCAAGATCAGCAAGTGGGCACCGGGGAGCTGTTTTTT; cdr3_aa: CASSQDQQVGTGELFF
clone_size: -; d_call: TRBD1; cdr3_length: 12; j_call: TRBJ2-7; v_call: TRBV5-4; cdr3_nt: TGTGCCAGCAGCCCCGGACAGGGCGGTCAGTACTTC; cdr3_aa: CASSPGQGGQYF
clone_size: -; d_call: -; cdr3_length: 15; j_call: TRBJ2-3; v_call: TRBV19; cdr3_nt: TGTGCCAGTAGCTCCCCCCGGTTGGACCTAGATACGCAGTATTTT; cdr3_aa: CASSSPRLDLDTQYF
clone_size: -; d_call: -; cdr3_length: 13; j_call: TRBJ1-1; v_call: TRBV30; cdr3_nt: TGTGCCTGGAGTGTAGGAACAGGAGGAGAAGCTTTCTTT; cdr3_aa: CAWSVGTGGEAFF
clone_size: -; d_call: TRBD2; cdr3_length: 14; j_call: TRBJ2-1; v_call: TRBV29-1; cdr3_nt: TGCAGCGTTGACAGAGCGGGGGGCCACAATGAGCAGTTCTTC; cdr3_aa: CSVDRAGGHNEQFF
clone_size: once; d_call: TRBD1; cdr3_length: 15; j_call: TRBJ2-4; v_call: TRBV19; cdr3_nt: TGTGCCAGTGGGGACAGACCCCCTGCCAAAAACATTCAGTACTTC; cdr3_aa: CASGDRPPAKNIQYF
clone_size: -; d_call: -; cdr3_length: 13; j_call: TRBJ2-1; v_call: TRBV15; cdr3_nt: TGTGCCACCAGCCCGCCGTCGTGGGGTGAGCAGTTCTTC; cdr3_aa: CATSPPSWGEQFF
clone_size: -; d_call: TRBD2; cdr3_length: 16; j_call: TRBJ2-3; v_call: TRBV27; cdr3_nt: TGTGCCAGCAGTTTATTGACTAGCGGGAGTGAAGATACGCAGTATTTT; cdr3_aa: CASSLLTSGSEDTQYF
clone_size: -; d_call: -; cdr3_length: 13; j_call: TRBJ2-7; v_call: TRBV6-1; cdr3_nt: TGTGCCAGCAGTGTACTAACACGAGGCGAGCAGTACTTC; cdr3_aa: CASSVLTRGEQYF
clone_size: -; d_call: TRBD2; cdr3_length: 18; j_call: TRBJ2-5; v_call: TRBV11-2; cdr3_nt: TGTGCCAGCAGCTTAGATCTGGCGGCTAGCGGGAGCCAAGAGACCCAGTACTTC; cdr3_aa: CASSLDLAASGSQETQYF
clone_size: -; d_call: TRBD1; cdr3_length: 15; j_call: TRBJ1-4; v_call: TRBV4-2; cdr3_nt: TGTGCCAGCAGCCAAGAGGAGGGGGCAGGTGAAAAACTGTTTTTT; cdr3_aa: CASSQEEGAGEKLFF
clone_size: once; d_call: -; cdr3_length: 12; j_call: TRBJ1-2; v_call: TRBV19; cdr3_nt: TGTGCCAGTAGTATAGGCGGGGATGGCTACACCTTC; cdr3_aa: CASSIGGDGYTF
clone_size: -; d_call: -; cdr3_length: 18; j_call: TRBJ1-2; v_call: TRBV27; cdr3_nt: TGTGCCAGCAGTTTCCGAAATCAAATTCCGGTCGGCAACTATGGCTACACCTTC; cdr3_aa: CASSFRNQIPVGNYGYTF
clone_size: -; d_call: -; cdr3_length: 13; j_call: TRBJ1-4; v_call: TRBV28; cdr3_nt: TGTGCCAGCAGTTTGTACTCCGGGGTAAAACTGTTTTTT; cdr3_aa: CASSLYSGVKLFF
clone_size: once; d_call: -; cdr3_length: 13; j_call: TRBJ2-7; v_call: TRBV14; cdr3_nt: TGTGCCAGCAGCCCGACGGGACTCTACGAGCAGTACTTC; cdr3_aa: CASSPTGLYEQYF
clone_size: -; d_call: -; cdr3_length: 15; j_call: TRBJ2-3; v_call: TRBV15; cdr3_nt: TGTGCCACCAGCGTCCGCGGGGGACACACAGATACGCAGTATTTT; cdr3_aa: CATSVRGGHTDTQYF
clone_size: -; d_call: -; cdr3_length: 11; j_call: TRBJ1-4; v_call: TRBV6-4; cdr3_nt: TGTGCCAGCAGCGGACAGGAAAAACTGTTTTTT; cdr3_aa: CASSGQEKLFF
clone_size: -; d_call: -; cdr3_length: 18; j_call: TRBJ1-3; v_call: TRBV4-3; cdr3_nt: TGCGCCAGCAGCCAAGATGCCCATAGCTCTCTGCGGGGAAACACCATATATTTT; cdr3_aa: CASSQDAHSSLRGNTIYF
clone_size: once; d_call: -; cdr3_length: 13; j_call: TRBJ2-7; v_call: TRBV28; cdr3_nt: TGTGCCACACTGGGGCTGAAGGCCTACGAGCAGTACTTC; cdr3_aa: CATLGLKAYEQYF
clone_size: -; d_call: TRBD2; cdr3_length: 15; j_call: TRBJ2-1; v_call: TRBV4-1; cdr3_nt: TGCGCCAGCAGCCAGGGACTGGGGGAGGGAAGGGAGCAGTTCTTC; cdr3_aa: CASSQGLGEGREQFF
clone_size: -; d_call: -; cdr3_length: 14; j_call: TRBJ2-7; v_call: TRBV7-9; cdr3_nt: TGTGCCAGCAGCCCGGGCCCGCCGTCCTACGAGCAGTACTTC; cdr3_aa: CASSPGPPSYEQYF
clone_size: -; d_call: -; cdr3_length: 15; j_call: TRBJ2-3; v_call: TRBV28; cdr3_nt: TGTGCCAGCAGAACCCGGGACAAGGGCGCAGATACGCAGTATTTT; cdr3_aa: CASRTRDKGADTQYF